Listed below are T cell receptor beta chains from one sample, sequenced in a study of blood T cell repertoires in COVID-19. Sequencing was performed with immunoSEQ multiplex PCR; in TCRdb, only in-frame clones are kept and a portion is missing. The table shows under 75,000 clones, with around 90% occurring only once. The sample taken for sequencing was peripheral blood. The receptors here all came from a man between 50 and 59 years old with active COVID-19. Both conserved end residues are part of each CDR3. The D gene is left open where the match is weak. Clone size is stated in some rows and not others, as once, few, many or a class when expanded.

>TRBV10-1|-|-|TRBJ1-5
CASSEARGGTVYNQPQHF
TGCGCCAGCAGTGAGGCGCGCGGGGGCACCGTCTACAATCAGCCCCAGCATTTT
>TRBV5-1|-|-|TRBJ1-2
CASAPGRGEAGYTF
TGCGCCAGCGCCCCTGGTCGGGGTGAGGCTGGCTACACCTTC
>TRBV18|-|-|TRBJ2-4
CASSPPALQENIQYF
TGTGCCAGCTCACCACCGGCCCTTCAAGAAAACATTCAGTACTTC
>TRBV5-1|-|-|TRBJ1-2
CASSPGGAGYGYTF
TGCGCCAGCAGCCCGGGGGGGGCTGGCTATGGCTACACCTTC
>TRBV3-1/TRBV3-2|-|-|TRBJ1-4
CASSQNRGDLGTNEKLFF
TGTGCCAGCAGCCAAAATCGGGGGGATCTGGGGACTAATGAAAAACTGTTTTTT
>TRBV25-1|-|-|TRBJ2-7
CASSLGDYEQYF
TGTGCCAGCAGTCTCGGAGATTACGAGCAGTACTTC
>TRBV6-1|TRBD1|-|TRBJ1-2
CASSERGTVRGYTF
TGTGCCAGCAGTGAAAGGGGGACAGTTCGTGGCTACACCTTC
>TRBV7-2|TRBD2|-|TRBJ2-3
CASSLGLATDTQYF
TGTGCCAGCAGCTTAGGACTAGCAACAGATACGCAGTATTTT
>TRBV6-5|-|-|TRBJ2-1
CASSHEPRDSDEQFF
TGTGCCAGCAGTCATGAACCCCGGGACTCAGATGAGCAGTTCTTC
>TRBV29-1|-|-|TRBJ1-1
CSVPGRENTEAFF
TGCAGCGTTCCCGGGAGGGAGAACACTGAAGCTTTCTTT
>TRBV6-5|TRBD1|-|TRBJ2-7
CASSVIPGQGLAQYF
TGTGCCAGCAGCGTTATTCCGGGACAGGGGCTCGCGCAGTACTTC
>TRBV2|-|-|TRBJ2-3
CASSIQRGPSTDTQYF
TGTGCCAGCAGTATCCAGCGAGGCCCTAGCACAGATACGCAGTATTTT
>TRBV7-6|TRBD1|-|TRBJ1-2
CASSLGTGGDYGYTF
TGTGCCAGCAGCTTAGGGACAGGGGGTGACTATGGCTACACCTTC
>TRBV10-3|TRBD2|-|TRBJ2-3
CAISLAGGLHTQYF
TGTGCCATCAGTCTAGCGGGGGGGCTACATACGCAGTATTTT
>TRBV19|TRBD1|-|TRBJ1-2
CASSFDRGLHGYTF
TGTGCCAGTAGTTTTGACAGGGGACTTCATGGCTACACCTTC
>TRBV5-1|-|-|TRBJ1-5
CASSLEGSDQPQHF
TGCGCCAGCAGCTTGGAAGGGAGCGATCAGCCCCAGCATTTT
>TRBV5-1|TRBD1|-|TRBJ1-4
CASSDQGQGANEKLFF
TGCGCCAGCAGCGATCAAGGACAGGGAGCTAATGAAAAACTGTTTTTT
>TRBV18|-|-|TRBJ1-1
CASSRAVMNTEAFF
TGTGCCAGCTCACGGGCAGTGATGAACACTGAAGCTTTCTTT
>TRBV6-2/TRBV6-3|TRBD1|-|TRBJ1-5
CASSFHGQGVGQPQHF
TGTGCCAGCAGCTTTCACGGACAGGGGGTCGGACAGCCCCAGCATTTT
>TRBV3-1/TRBV3-2|TRBD1|-|TRBJ2-5
CASSPRDRGRETQYF
TGTGCCAGCAGCCCTAGGGACAGGGGGCGGGAGACCCAGTACTTC
>TRBV9|-|-|TRBJ1-6
CASSPEVNSPLHF
TGTGCCAGCAGCCCCGAGGTTAATTCACCCCTCCACTTT
>TRBV7-3|-|once|TRBJ2-3
CASSLQGSTDTQYF
TGTGCCAGCAGCTTACAGGGGAGCACAGATACGCAGTATTTT
>TRBV7-9|TRBD1|few|TRBJ1-5
CASSLGDSGNQPQHF
TGTGCCAGCAGCTTAGGGGACAGCGGCAATCAGCCCCAGCATTTT
>TRBV18|-|-|TRBJ2-1
CASSPLRGGDNEQFF
TGTGCCAGCTCACCTCTGAGGGGGGGGGACAATGAGCAGTTCTTC
>TRBV6-5|TRBD1|-|TRBJ1-2
CASSYQTGDGYGYTF
TGTGCCAGCAGTTACCAGACAGGGGATGGGTATGGCTACACCTTC
>TRBV29-1|-|-|TRBJ1-2
CSVGEQDYGYTF
TGCAGCGTTGGAGAACAGGACTATGGCTACACCTTC
>TRBV11-2|-|-|TRBJ2-3
CASSLSPDTQYF
TGTGCCAGCAGCTTAAGCCCAGATACGCAGTATTTT
>TRBV10-3|-|-|TRBJ2-1
CAISEPPWKGDGNEQFF
TGTGCCATCAGTGAGCCGCCCTGGAAGGGGGATGGGAATGAGCAGTTCTTC
>TRBV10-3|-|-|TRBJ2-2
CAISEAEQYTGELFF
TGTGCCATCAGTGAGGCAGAACAGTACACCGGGGAGCTGTTTTTT
>TRBV7-3|-|-|TRBJ2-2
CASSLDGGSNTGELFF
TGTGCCAGCAGCTTAGATGGGGGCTCGAACACCGGGGAGCTGTTTTTT
>TRBV7-3|TRBD1|-|TRBJ2-3
CASSSMDRGSTDTQYF
TGTGCCAGCAGCTCGATGGACAGGGGCAGCACAGATACGCAGTATTTT
>TRBV5-6|-|-|TRBJ1-1
CASSLGARDTEAFF
TGTGCCAGCAGCTTGGGGGCCAGGGACACTGAAGCTTTCTTT